These 27 T cell receptor beta chains came from one sample sequenced in a study of cytomegalovirus exposure and HLA in healthy donors (dated by TCRdb to 2016 to 2017). Receptors were amplified or captured by the immunoSEQ multiplex PCR assay. The multiplex PCR relied on a mix of 60 forward primers for TCR Vbeta segments and 13 reverse primers for TCR Jbeta segments. As stored in TCRdb, this immuneACCESS dataset retains in-frame rearrangements with V and J assigned. A fraction of the clones does not appear; measured against another copy, unresolved V genes explain less than half of the discrepancy, and the remainder lacks a known reason. The sample table lists 140,000 to 150,000 clones, 60% to 85% of them with a count of one. The ten largest clones represent around 7% of the sample. Sequencing was done on a sample of PBMCs. Receptors originate from a man aged 25 to 45 in good health and CMV-seronegative.

The chain links TRBV19 to TRBJ1-1, with D perhaps TRBD1 (5 bases). Trimming cost V 2 bases and J 7 bases, with 11 bases left between them. The CDR3 is made up of 13 amino acids. Germline CDR1 and CDR2: LNHDA and SQIVND (reference sequence). DNA for the CDR3: TGTGCCAGTAGTATAACGGGGGTGGATGAAGCTTTCTTT. This encodes CASSITGVDEAFF.

The chain employs TRBV6-1 and TRBJ2-7; D is possibly TRBD1 (5 bases). Trimming took off 5 bases at V and 4 bases at J, with 6 bases between the two ends. The germline gives CDR1 MNHNS, CDR2 SASEGT. This CDR3 has 11 residues. The CDR3 DNA sequence: TGTGCCAGCAGTAGGGGATACGAGCAGTACTTC. This translates into CASSRGYEQYF.

The chain is built from TRBV2 and TRBJ1-1; D not resolved. Germline V gene lookup returns CDR1 SNHLY and CDR2 FYNNEI. The CDR3 totals 13 residues. Trimming shortened V by 1 base and J by 3 bases, and 6 bases separated the two germline ends. CDR3 coding DNA: TGTGCCAGCAGTGAAGGGGCAGACACTGAAGCTTTCTTT. Amino acids: CASSEGADTEAFF.

The chain couples TRBV7-9 to TRBJ1-1, with TRBD1 identical over 8 bases. CDR3 length: 15 residues. Germline V CDR1 and CDR2: SEHNR, FQNEAQ (reference sequence). V shed 4 bases, J shed 4 bases, and the junction held 8 bases outside the gene matches. CDR3: CASSYGQGLSTEAFF. The CDR3 nucleotides read TGTGCCAGCAGCTACGGACAGGGCTTGTCCACTGAAGCTTTCTTT.

The rearrangement uses TRBV5-1 and TRBJ2-3, with D tentatively TRBD2 (5 bases). The CDR3 has 14 amino acids. Germline V gives CDR1 SGHRS, CDR2 YFSETQ. Trimming took off 3 bases at V and 2 bases at J, with 10 bases between the two ends. CDR3 nucleotide sequence: TGCGCCAGCAGCTCCACTAGTCACACAGATACGCAGTATTTT. It codes for CASSSTSHTDTQYF.

This rearrangement joins TRBV30 to TRBJ2-5; no definite D call. The J call is uncertain, as TRBJ2-7 better fits the DNA end. Per the germline V gene, CDR1 is GTSNPN and CDR2 is SVGIG (reference sequence). This CDR3 has 13 amino acids. The CDR3 coding sequence is TGTGCCTGGAGTAGAGGCAGCCCCTACGAGCAGTACTTC. This gives the protein CAWSRGSPYEQYF.

The chain is built from TRBV6-1 and TRBJ1-3; maybe TRBD1 (5 bases). With 6 bases removed from V and 0 bases from J, the gap between germline ends came to 9 bases. The CDR3 runs 14 residues. Germline V gene sequence: CDR1 MNHNS, CDR2 SASEGT. Here the CDR3 DNA reads TGTGCCAGCAGAGGGGTCTTCTCTGGAAACACCATATATTTT. It specifies CASRGVFSGNTIYF.

This clone was counted only a few times. The chain carries TRBV15 and TRBJ2-7; 9 nucleotides match TRBD1. This CDR3 has 15 residues. Trimming cost V 2 bases and J 5 bases; bases outside gene matches: 7. Germline loops: CDR1 LNHNV, CDR2 YYDKDF (reference sequence). The CDR3 bases are TGTGCCACCAGCAGATTCCGGGACAGGGAAAACGAGCAGTACTTC. Protein sequence: CATSRFRDRENEQYF. The variable domain in full, with the rest retrieved from reference TRBV15 and TRBJ2-7, is DAMVIQNPRYQVTQFGKPVTLSCSQTLNHNVMYWYQQKSSQAPKLLFHYYDKDFNNEADTPDNFQSRRPNTSFCFLDIRSPGLGDTAMYLCATSRFRDRENEQYFGPGTRLTVT.

This clone was found a few times. The rearrangement joins TRBV6-5 to TRBJ2-7, with D possibly TRBD2 on 6 matching bases. Trimming removed 6 bases from V and 1 base from J, with 7 bases in between. Germline lookup yields CDR1 MNHEY and CDR2 SVGAGI. CDR3 size: 12 residues. The chain's CDR3 is CASREGSYEQYF. The CDR3 coding sequence is TGTGCCAGCAGGGAGGGGTCCTACGAGCAGTACTTC.

The CDR3 region is CASSLTIAVRVDTQYF. CDR3 coding DNA: TGCGCCAGCAGCTTGACGATAGCGGTTAGGGTAGATACGCAGTATTTT. This sequence joins TRBV5-1 and TRBJ2-3, with D possibly being TRBD2 (6 bases). The CDR3 contains 16 residues. Trimming shortened V by 1 base and J by 5 bases, and 17 bases separated the two germline ends. Germline V CDR1 and CDR2: SGHRS, YFSETQ.

The CDR3 loop is CASSQDPYKNIQYF. The DNA for the CDR3 is TGTGCCAGCAGCCAAGATCCCTACAAAAACATTCAGTACTTC. J is TRBJ2-4 and V is TRBV4-2; D ambiguous. This CDR3 comprises 14 residues. V lost 0 bases and J lost 3, with 6 bases in between. CDR1 is LGHNA, CDR2 YNFKEQ, per germline.

The table lists this clone with a few counts. The chain is built from TRBV6-5 and TRBJ2-5; 10 nucleotides align to TRBD2. TRBJ2-7 explains the end of the DNA better; the J call may be wrong. Germline CDR1 is MNHEY and CDR2 is SVGAGI. CDR3 length: 15 residues. CDR3 DNA: TGTGCCAGCAGAAAGACTAGCGGGTCAGACTACGAGCAGTACTTC. As protein: CASRKTSGSDYEQYF.

The chain links TRBV29-1 to TRBJ2-7; 8 bases align to TRBD2. The CDR3 extends over 14 amino acids. V gave up 1 base and J gave up 6 bases; unmatched junction bases: 8. CDR1 SQVTM and CDR2 ANQGSEA come from the germline V gene. The CDR3 here is CSVEGPAGGGEQYF. The DNA for the CDR3 is TGCAGCGTTGAAGGACCCGCGGGAGGTGGCGAGCAGTACTTC.

The chain carries TRBV6-5 and TRBJ1-6; D uncertain. The germline V gene encodes CDR1 MNHEY and CDR2 SVGAGI. The V and J ends lost 0 bases and 7 bases respectively, with 10 bases between them. The CDR3 has 15 residues. CDR3 DNA: TGTGCCAGCAGTTACTCGTTGGCAGCGAATTCACCCCTCCACTTT. Its protein product is CASSYSLAANSPLHF.

The rearrangement joins TRBV7-2 to TRBJ2-1, with 7 bases identical to TRBD2. The length of the CDR3 is 13 residues. The V gene's germline CDR1 is SGHTA and CDR2 FQGNSA. V was clipped by 1 base and J by 8 bases; unmatched bases: 2. CDR3 sequence (DNA): TGTGCCAGCAGCTTAGGCGGGAGCGATGAGCAGTTCTTC. Translating gives CASSLGGSDEQFF.

The CDR3 region is CASSQVSQGVYGYTF. CDR3 nucleotides: TGTGCCAGCAGCCAAGTCAGCCAGGGGGTCTATGGCTACACCTTC. The chain employs TRBV14 and TRBJ1-2; 7 bases map to TRBD1. Germline-derived CDR1 and CDR2 are SGHDN and FVKESK. CDR3 size: 15 residues. V shed 1 base, J shed 4 bases, and the junction held 6 bases outside the gene matches.

The chain employs TRBV30 and TRBJ1-2, with D maybe TRBD1 (5 bases). The V end was cut by 4 bases, the J end by 3 bases, with 12 bases between. The germline V gene has CDR1 GTSNPN and CDR2 SVGIG (reference sequence). This CDR3 region has 13 residues. CDR3 loop: CAWMGPGYYGYTF. CDR3 coding DNA: TGTGCCTGGATGGGGCCTGGCTACTATGGCTACACCTTC.

This clone has just one count. The chain is built from TRBV2 and TRBJ2-2; TRBD2 agrees at 8 bases. Per the germline V gene, CDR1 is SNHLY and CDR2 is FYNNEI. The CDR3 length is 15 residues. V gave up 1 base and J gave up 7 bases; unmatched junction bases: 5. Here the CDR3 DNA reads TGTGCCAGCAGTGAAGTGCGGACTAGCAGCGGGGAGCTGTTTTTT. It translates to CASSEVRTSSGELFF.

Details on this clone: This sample includes further DNA sequences coding for the same CDR3. The chain recombines TRBV5-8 with TRBJ2-3; TRBD1 matches 7 bases. The CDR3 is 14 residues long. CDR1 and CDR2 (germline): SGHTS, YDEGEE. Unmatched junction bases numbered 4, after V lost 2 bases and J lost 4 bases. The CDR3, as DNA: TGTGCCAGCAGCTTACGACAGGGTGCAGATACGCAGTATTTT. Translating gives CASSLRQGADTQYF.

This rearrangement joins TRBV30 to TRBJ1-4; D perhaps matches TRBD1 (6 bases). The CDR3 runs 19 residues. V was cut by 0 bases and J by 6 bases, with 26 bases left in between. Germline V gives CDR1 GTSNPN, CDR2 SVGIG (reference sequence). CDR3 coding DNA: TGTGCCTGGAGTGTACCCCCCTTCGGACAGCCAGCAAAGTATGAAAAACTGTTTTTT. Encoded protein: CAWSVPPFGQPAKYEKLFF.

The chain is built from TRBV7-5 and TRBJ1-1; the table's D gene call, TRBD1, was not cross checked with the DNA. TRBV7-5 constitutes a pseudogene. The CDR3 has 15 amino acids. The CDR3 here is CARSPRTGENTEAFF. As DNA, the CDR3 is TGTGCCAGAAGCCCCCGGACAGGAGAGAACACTGAAGCTTTCTTT.

This chain uses TRBV19 with TRBJ2-5, with D possibly matching TRBD1 (6 bases). V shed 0 bases and J shed 4 bases, with 9 bases lying between them. The V gene's germline CDR1 is LNHDA and CDR2 SQIVND (reference sequence). CDR3 length: 14 amino acids. CDR3 amino acids: CASSIDLGAETQYF. The CDR3 bases are TGTGCCAGTAGTATAGATCTGGGGGCAGAGACCCAGTACTTC. Full variable domain (rest looked up from reference TRBV19 and TRBJ2-5): DGGITQSPKYLFRKEGQNVTLSCEQNLNHDAMYWYRQDPGQGLRLIYYSQIVNDFQKGDIAEGYSVSREKKESFPLTVTSAQKNPTAFYLCASSIDLGAETQYFGPGTRLLVL.

CDR3 bases: TGTGCCAGCAGCTTAGGGCCTCGACAGGGGTACGGCTACACCTTC. This gives the protein CASSLGPRQGYGYTF. The rearrangement links TRBV7-8 to TRBJ1-2; 8 nucleotides line up with TRBD1. V lost 1 base, J lost 8 bases, and 9 bases stayed unmatched. The CDR3 runs 15 residues. Germline CDR1 and CDR2: SGHVS and FQNEAQ.

V is TRBV18 and J is TRBJ1-4; D remains unclear. CDR1 is KGHSH, CDR2 LQKENI, per germline. The CDR3 sequence is 12 residues long. Trimming removed 6 bases from V and 5 bases from J, with 7 bases in between. CDR3 DNA: TGTGCCAGCTCCGGCGGCAATGAAAAACTGTTTTTT. This gives the protein CASSGGNEKLFF.

The V gene is TRBV18, the J gene TRBJ2-7, with D possibly matching TRBD1 (6 bases). The CDR3 extends over 13 amino acids. Trimming took off 4 bases at V and 3 bases at J, with 10 bases between the two ends. Germline CDR1 and CDR2: KGHSH and LQKENI. This CDR3 is CASSRDTGYEQYF. The CDR3 DNA is TGTGCCAGCTCACGGGACACCGGCTACGAGCAGTACTTC.

This chain connects TRBV9 to TRBJ2-1, with 8 bases aligning to TRBD2. CDR1 is SGDLS and CDR2 is YYNGEE in the germline V gene. This CDR3 has 17 amino acids. V dropped 1 base and J dropped 8; count of bases not matched to a gene: 14. CDR3 loop: CASSVSAGVTYYDEQFF. As DNA, the CDR3 is TGTGCCAGCAGCGTATCAGCGGGAGTAACTTATTATGATGAGCAGTTCTTC.

This clone was observed a handful of times. The CDR3 DNA sequence: TGTGCCAGCAGTTTTGACAGGGGGCAGGGCACCGGGGAGCTGTTTTTT. Protein: CASSFDRGQGTGELFF. The chain recombines TRBV6-5 with TRBJ2-2; 10 bases are shared with TRBD1. V lost 4 bases, J lost 4 bases, and 6 bases stayed unmatched. From germline, CDR1 is MNHEY and CDR2 SVGAGI. This CDR3 is 16 amino acids long.